This TCR beta chain emerged from a study of brain T cells in children with intractable seizures listed by TCRdb under 2021. For the study in its entirety: Resected brain tissue from some 53 pediatric epilepsy surgery cases was initially screened for immune gene transcripts with a NanoString immunology panel. About 70% of the 12 selected surgery cases also had pre-surgery blood sequenced, which left four cases with brain tissue only.

Read against the paper, the sample's time point label means: blood from clinic visit 5 months post-surgery; TSC patient then seizure free. The surgery cases that showed the highest brain T cell transcript signatures were chosen for TCR beta chain sequencing of brain tissue, and of blood when it was available. Patients had been treated with at least one anti-epileptic drug before surgery. The TCR-sequenced patients were children whose drug-resistant epilepsy was caused by tuberous sclerosis complex, focal cortical dysplasia, Rasmussen encephalitis or hemimegalencephaly. The Monarch genomic DNA purification kit was used to extract bulk genomic DNA from unsorted brain tissue and whole blood. The CDR3, from cysteine to phenylalanine, totals 14 residues. The kept DNA is CDR3 alone, 42 bases in frame from the first base. Here V drops 4 bases and J drops 4 bases, and the junction holds 6 bases not matched to any gene. Reading the germline V gene gives CDR1 MNHEY and CDR2 SVGEGT.

TCR beta chain sequences were generated from genomic DNA using the immunoSEQ assay. The paper's processing steps were these. Any CDR3 sequence that did not begin with the conserved framework cysteine at position 104 was removed by hand. To get clonality, the normalized Shannon's Diversity Index was subtracted from one, giving values from 0 (maximal diversity) to 1 (oligoclonal). Differences in the frequency of the same CDR3 between samples, such as brain versus blood, were assessed with chi-squared comparison-of-proportions tests. Public clonotypes were found through immuneACCESS searches, while the VDJdb browser was used to judge similarity to known antiviral clonotypes. Imported from immuneACCESS, the table was reduced by TCRdb to in-frame sequences with V and J called. These copies leave out some clones; in studies compared against another copy, an unresolved V gene accounts for under half, and the cause of the remainder is not known. The D gene and trimming were derived from the DNA, and the V and J assignments and clone size from that table. In all, the sample holds about 350,000 clones, and about 93% of those were seen once. The ten largest clones capture under 7% of the sample.

Regarding this clone: This clone's antigen is unknown. Base qualities are not recorded, but no much larger clone differs from it by a single base.

The research as a whole found: Viral specificity was inferred solely from CDR3 sequence similarity, and the HCMV serostatus of the patients was not known. Because sequencing depth differed between pre- and post-surgery blood, the absence of clones from the pre-surgery sample may reflect undersampling.

The receptor was isolated from a boy in the first two years of life with tuberous sclerosis and intractable seizures. The source material was peripheral blood, sampled approximately 5 months after surgery. The chain uses TRBV6-2 or TRBV6-3 and TRBJ2-5; 7 nucleotides in the junction match TRBD2. The CDR3 corresponds to CASSFAGLSETQYF. The nucleotide sequence is TGTGCCAGCAGTTTCGCGGGACTATCAGAGACCCAGTACTTC.